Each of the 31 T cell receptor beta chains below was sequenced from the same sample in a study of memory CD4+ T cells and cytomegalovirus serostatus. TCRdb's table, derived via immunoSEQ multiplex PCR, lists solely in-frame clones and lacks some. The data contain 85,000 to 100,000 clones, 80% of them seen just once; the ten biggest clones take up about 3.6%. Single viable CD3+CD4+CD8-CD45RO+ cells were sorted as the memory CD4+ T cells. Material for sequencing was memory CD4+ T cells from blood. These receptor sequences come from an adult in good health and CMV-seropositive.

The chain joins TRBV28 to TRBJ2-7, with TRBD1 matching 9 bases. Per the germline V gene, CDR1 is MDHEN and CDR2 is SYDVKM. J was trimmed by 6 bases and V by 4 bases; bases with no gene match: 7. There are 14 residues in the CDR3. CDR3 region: CASSSSGTGLEQYF. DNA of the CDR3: TGTGCCAGCAGTTCCTCCGGGACAGGGCTCGAGCAGTACTTC.

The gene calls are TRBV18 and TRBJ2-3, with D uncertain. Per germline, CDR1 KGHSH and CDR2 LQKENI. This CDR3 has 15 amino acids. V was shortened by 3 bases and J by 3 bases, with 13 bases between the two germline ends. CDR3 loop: CASSPIGVGTDTQYF. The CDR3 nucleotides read TGTGCCAGCTCACCTATTGGGGTTGGGACAGATACGCAGTATTTT.

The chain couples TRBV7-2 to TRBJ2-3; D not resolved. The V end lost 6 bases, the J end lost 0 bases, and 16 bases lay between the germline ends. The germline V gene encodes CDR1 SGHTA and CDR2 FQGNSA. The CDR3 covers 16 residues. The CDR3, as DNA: TGTGCCAGCAGTTCAGAGAGCTTCTGGAGCACAGATACGCAGTATTTT. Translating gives CASSSESFWSTDTQYF.

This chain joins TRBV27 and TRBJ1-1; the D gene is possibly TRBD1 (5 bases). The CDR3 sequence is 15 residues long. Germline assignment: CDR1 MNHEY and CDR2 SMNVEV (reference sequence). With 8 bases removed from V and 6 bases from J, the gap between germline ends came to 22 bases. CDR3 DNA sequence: TGTGCCAGCCAACATACCAAGAGGGGAATCCCTGAAGCTTTCTTT. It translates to CASQHTKRGIPEAFF.

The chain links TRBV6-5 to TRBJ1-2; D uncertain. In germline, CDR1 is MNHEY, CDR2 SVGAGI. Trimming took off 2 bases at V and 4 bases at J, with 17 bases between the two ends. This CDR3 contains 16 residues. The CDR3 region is CASSYDGSGYGYGYTF. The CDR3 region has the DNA TGTGCCAGCAGTTACGATGGCTCTGGGTATGGCTATGGCTACACCTTC.

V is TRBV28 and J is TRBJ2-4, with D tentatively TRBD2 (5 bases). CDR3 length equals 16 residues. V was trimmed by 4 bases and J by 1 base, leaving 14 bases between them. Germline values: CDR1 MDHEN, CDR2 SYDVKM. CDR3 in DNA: TGTGCCAGCAGTTCCACTGCCACGGGGGCCAAAAACATTCAGTACTTC. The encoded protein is CASSSTATGAKNIQYF.

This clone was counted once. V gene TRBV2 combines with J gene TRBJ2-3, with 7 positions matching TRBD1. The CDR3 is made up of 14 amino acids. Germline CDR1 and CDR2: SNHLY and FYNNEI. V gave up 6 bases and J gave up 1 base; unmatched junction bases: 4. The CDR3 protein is CASSPTGGTDTQYF. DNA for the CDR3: TGTGCCAGCAGCCCCACAGGGGGCACAGATACGCAGTATTTT.

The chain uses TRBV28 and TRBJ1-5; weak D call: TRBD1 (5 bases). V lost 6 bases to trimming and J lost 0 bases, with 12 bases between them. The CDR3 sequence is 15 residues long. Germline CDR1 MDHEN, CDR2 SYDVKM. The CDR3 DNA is TGTGCCAGCAGCCCGGGACCTGATAGCAATCAGCCCCAGCATTTT. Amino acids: CASSPGPDSNQPQHF.

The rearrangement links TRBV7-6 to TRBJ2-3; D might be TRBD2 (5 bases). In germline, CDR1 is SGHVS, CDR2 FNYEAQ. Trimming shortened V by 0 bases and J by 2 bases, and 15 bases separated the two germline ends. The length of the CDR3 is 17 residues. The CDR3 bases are TGTGCCAGCAGCTTAGCAGTTGGCGGGCTATACACAGATACGCAGTATTTT. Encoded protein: CASSLAVGGLYTDTQYF.

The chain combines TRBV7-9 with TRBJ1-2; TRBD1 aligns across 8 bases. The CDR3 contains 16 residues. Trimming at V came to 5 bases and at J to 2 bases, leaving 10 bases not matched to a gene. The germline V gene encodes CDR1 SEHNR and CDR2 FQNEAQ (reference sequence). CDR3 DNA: TGTGCCAGCAGCCCCGAGGAAGGACAGGGAAACTATGGCTACACCTTC. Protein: CASSPEEGQGNYGYTF.

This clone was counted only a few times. Here the CDR3 reads CASSYDGGSGTGELFF. DNA of the CDR3: TGCGCCAGCAGCTACGATGGGGGGAGCGGGACCGGGGAGCTGTTTTTT. The V call is TRBV5-1, the J call TRBJ2-2, with D tentatively TRBD2 (6 bases). The CDR3 consists of 16 residues. V was cut by 3 bases and J by 5 bases, with 17 bases left in between. Germline CDR1 is SGHRS and CDR2 is YFSETQ.

The DNA of the CDR3 is TGTGCCAGCAGCGTATCTACAGATTATAGCAATCAGCCCCAGCATTTT. It encodes CASSVSTDYSNQPQHF. This chain connects TRBV7-2 to TRBJ1-5; D not resolved. The CDR3 is 16 amino acids. Germline CDR1 reads SGHTA; CDR2 reads FQGNSA. Trimming left V 5 bases short and J 0 bases short, with 14 bases between.

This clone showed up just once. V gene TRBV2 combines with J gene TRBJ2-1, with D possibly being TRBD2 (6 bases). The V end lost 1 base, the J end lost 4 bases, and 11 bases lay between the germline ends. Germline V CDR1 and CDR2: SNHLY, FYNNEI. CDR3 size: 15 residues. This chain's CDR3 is CASSEGRAGYNEQFF. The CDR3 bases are TGTGCCAGCAGTGAAGGCAGGGCGGGGTACAATGAGCAGTTCTTC.

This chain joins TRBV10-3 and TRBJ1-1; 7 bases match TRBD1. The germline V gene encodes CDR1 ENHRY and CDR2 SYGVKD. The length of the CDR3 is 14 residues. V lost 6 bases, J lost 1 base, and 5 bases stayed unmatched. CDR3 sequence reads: CAISWDRENTEAFF. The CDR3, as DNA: TGTGCCATCAGCTGGGACAGAGAGAACACTGAAGCTTTCTTT.

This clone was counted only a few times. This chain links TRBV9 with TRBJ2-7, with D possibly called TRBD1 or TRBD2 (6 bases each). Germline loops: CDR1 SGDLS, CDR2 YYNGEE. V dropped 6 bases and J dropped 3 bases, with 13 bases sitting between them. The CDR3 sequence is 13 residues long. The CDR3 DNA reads TGTGCCAGCAACCCGAGGGGGGACTACGAGCAGTACTTC. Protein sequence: CASNPRGDYEQYF.

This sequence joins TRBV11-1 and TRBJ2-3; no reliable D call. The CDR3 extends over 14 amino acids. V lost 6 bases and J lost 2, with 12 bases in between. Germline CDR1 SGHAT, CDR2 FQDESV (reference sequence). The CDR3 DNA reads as TGTGCCAGCAGTCAGTTCGATGCCACAGATACGCAGTATTTT. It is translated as CASSQFDATDTQYF.

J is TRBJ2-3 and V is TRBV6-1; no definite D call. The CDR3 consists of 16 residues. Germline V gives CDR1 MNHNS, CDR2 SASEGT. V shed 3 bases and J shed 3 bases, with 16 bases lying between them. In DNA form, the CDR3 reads TGTGCCAGCAGTGAGTGGCAGCCGGAGTCGACAGATACGCAGTATTTT. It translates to CASSEWQPESTDTQYF.

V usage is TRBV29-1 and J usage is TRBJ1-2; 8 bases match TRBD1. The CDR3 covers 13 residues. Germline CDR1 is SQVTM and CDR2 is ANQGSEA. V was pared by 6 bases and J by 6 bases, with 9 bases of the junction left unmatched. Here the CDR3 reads CSVRGQGGHGYTF. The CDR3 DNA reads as TGCAGCGTCCGTGGACAGGGCGGTCATGGCTACACCTTC.

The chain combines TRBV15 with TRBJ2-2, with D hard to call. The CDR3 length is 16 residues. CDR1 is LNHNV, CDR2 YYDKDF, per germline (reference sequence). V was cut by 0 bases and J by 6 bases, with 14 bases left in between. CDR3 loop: CATSRDPRAIAGELFF. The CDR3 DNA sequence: TGTGCCACCAGCAGAGATCCACGGGCCATTGCCGGGGAGCTGTTTTTT.

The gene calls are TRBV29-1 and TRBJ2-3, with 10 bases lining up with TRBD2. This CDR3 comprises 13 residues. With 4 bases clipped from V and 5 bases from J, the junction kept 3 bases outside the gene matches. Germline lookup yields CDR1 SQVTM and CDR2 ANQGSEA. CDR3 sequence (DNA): TGCAGCGTTGCGTCTAGCGGGAGAGATACGCAGTATTTT. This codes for CSVASSGRDTQYF.

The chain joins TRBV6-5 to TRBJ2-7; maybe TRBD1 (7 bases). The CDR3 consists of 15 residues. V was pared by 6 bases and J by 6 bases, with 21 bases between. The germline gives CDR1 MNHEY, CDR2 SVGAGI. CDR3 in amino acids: CASRFLQGGTAEQYF. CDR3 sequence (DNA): TGTGCCAGCAGATTCCTCCAGGGGGGTACTGCCGAGCAGTACTTC.

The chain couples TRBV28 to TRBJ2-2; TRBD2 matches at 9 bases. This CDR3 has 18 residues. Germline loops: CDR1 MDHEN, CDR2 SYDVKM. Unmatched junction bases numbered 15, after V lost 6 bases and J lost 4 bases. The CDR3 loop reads CASSSMRLAGRRTGELFF. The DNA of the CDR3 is TGTGCCAGCAGCTCGATGAGGCTAGCGGGAAGGCGCACCGGGGAGCTGTTTTTT.

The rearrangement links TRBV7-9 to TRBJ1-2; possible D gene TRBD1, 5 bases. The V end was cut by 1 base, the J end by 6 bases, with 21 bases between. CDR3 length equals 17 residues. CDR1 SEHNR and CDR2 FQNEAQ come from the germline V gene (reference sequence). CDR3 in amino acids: CASSLGTFREGRHGYTF. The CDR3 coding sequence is TGTGCCAGCAGCTTAGGGACGTTCCGGGAGGGGCGCCATGGCTACACCTTC.

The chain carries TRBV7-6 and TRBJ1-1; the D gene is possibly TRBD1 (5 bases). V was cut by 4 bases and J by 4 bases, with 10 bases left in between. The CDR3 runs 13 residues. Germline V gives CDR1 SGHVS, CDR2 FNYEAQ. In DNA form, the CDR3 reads TGTGCCAGCAGCTCAGGGTCGGGCACTGAAGCTTTCTTT. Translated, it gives CASSSGSGTEAFF. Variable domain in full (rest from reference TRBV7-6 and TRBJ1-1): GAGVSQSPRYKVTKRGQDVALRCDPISGHVSLYWYRQALGQGPEFLTYFNYEAQQDKSGLPNDRFSAERPEGSISTLTIQRTEQRDSAMYRCASSSGSGTEAFFGQGTRLTVV.

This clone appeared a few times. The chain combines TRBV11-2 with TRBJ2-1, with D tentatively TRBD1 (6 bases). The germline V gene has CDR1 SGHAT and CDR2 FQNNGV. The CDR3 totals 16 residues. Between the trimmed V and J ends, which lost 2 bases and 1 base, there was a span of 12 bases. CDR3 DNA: TGTGCCAGCAGCTTATCGAGGGGGATTTCCTACAATGAGCAGTTCTTC. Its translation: CASSLSRGISYNEQFF.

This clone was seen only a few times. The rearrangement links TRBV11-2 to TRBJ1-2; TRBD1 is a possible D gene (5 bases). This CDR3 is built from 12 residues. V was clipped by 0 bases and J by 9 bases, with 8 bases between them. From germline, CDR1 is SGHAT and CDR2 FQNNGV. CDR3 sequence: CASSLDRARYTF. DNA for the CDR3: TGTGCCAGCAGCTTAGACAGGGCGCGCTACACCTTC.

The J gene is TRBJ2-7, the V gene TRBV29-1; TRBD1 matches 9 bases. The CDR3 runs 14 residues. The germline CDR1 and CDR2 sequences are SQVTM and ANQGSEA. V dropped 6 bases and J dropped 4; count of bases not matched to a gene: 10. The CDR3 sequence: CSVAGQGSLYEQYF. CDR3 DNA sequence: TGCAGCGTCGCGGGACAGGGATCCCTTTACGAGCAGTACTTC.

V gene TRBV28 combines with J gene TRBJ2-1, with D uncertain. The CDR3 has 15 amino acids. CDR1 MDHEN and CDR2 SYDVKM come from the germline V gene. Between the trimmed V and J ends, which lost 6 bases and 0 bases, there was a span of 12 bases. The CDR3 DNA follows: TGTGCCAGCAGCCCCCCTCCGGCCTCCTACAATGAGCAGTTCTTC. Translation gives CASSPPPASYNEQFF.

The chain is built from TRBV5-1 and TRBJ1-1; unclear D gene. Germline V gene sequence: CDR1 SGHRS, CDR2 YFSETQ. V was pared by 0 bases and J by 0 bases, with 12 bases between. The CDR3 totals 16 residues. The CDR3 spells CASSLDPGAMNTEAFF. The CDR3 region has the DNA TGCGCCAGCAGCTTGGACCCAGGAGCCATGAACACTGAAGCTTTCTTT. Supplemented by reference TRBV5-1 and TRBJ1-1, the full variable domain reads KAGVTQTPRYLIKTRGQQVTLSCSPISGHRSVSWYQQTPGQGLQFLFEYFSETQRNKGNFPGRFSGRQFSNSRSEMNVSTLELGDSALYLCASSLDPGAMNTEAFFGQGTRLTVV.

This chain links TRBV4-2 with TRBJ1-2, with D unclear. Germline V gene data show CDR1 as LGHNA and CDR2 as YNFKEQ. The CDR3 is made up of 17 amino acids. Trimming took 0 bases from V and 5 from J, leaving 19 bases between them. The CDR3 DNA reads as TGTGCCAGCAGCCAAGATCACGGTGCGGCAGTAATGTATGGCTACACCTTC. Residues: CASSQDHGAAVMYGYTF.

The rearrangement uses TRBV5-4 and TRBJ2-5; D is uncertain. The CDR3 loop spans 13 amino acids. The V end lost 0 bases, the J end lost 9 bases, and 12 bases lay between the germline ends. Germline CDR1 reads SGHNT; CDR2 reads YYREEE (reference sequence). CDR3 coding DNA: TGTGCCAGCAGCTTGGAGGCCGGCTCCCCCCAGTACTTC. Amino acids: CASSLEAGSPQYF.